One sample yielded the 12 T cell receptor beta chains listed below, sequenced in a study of blood T cells in healthy people across ages. A J-beta primer mix and a sample-barcoded 5' primer were used in a second PCR of about 7 to 12 cycles. TCRdb redid the calling of the 5' RACE reads with MiXCR, one entry per CDR3 protein. The table includes 1.4 million to 1.5 million distinct CDR3 sequences, 42% detected once. Sequenced input: blood. Receptors were obtained from a woman under 30 in good health.

This clonotype was observed a few times. The chain carries TRBV27 and TRBJ2-4, with TRBD2 matching over 7 bases. This CDR3 has 15 amino acids. V shed 6 bases, J shed 5 bases, and the junction held 10 bases outside the gene matches. The germline CDR1 and CDR2 sequences are MNHEY and SMNVEV (reference sequence). In DNA, the CDR3 is TGTGCCAGCAGCCGGACTAGTGGGAGACAAAACATTCAGTACTTC. Protein product: CASSRTSGRQNIQYF.

The chain links TRBV7-2 to TRBJ2-4, with TRBD1 matching over 7 bases. Germline trimming cut 5 bases from V and 8 bases from J; bases unmatched to any gene: 9. CDR1 and CDR2 from the germline V gene are SGHTA and FQGNSA. This CDR3 is 14 amino acids long. In nucleotides, the CDR3 is TGTGCCAGCAGCCCACAGGGGCGAGAGGACATTCAGTACTTC. Its protein is CASSPQGREDIQYF.

This clonotype was seen once. The chain links TRBV12-3 or TRBV12-4 to TRBJ2-2; 8 nucleotides match TRBD2. V was pared by 7 bases and J by 2 bases, with 6 bases of the junction left unmatched. This CDR3 contains 15 residues. The CDR3 protein is CASTLLAGNTGELFF. The CDR3 bases are TGTGCCAGCACCCTCTTAGCGGGAAACACCGGGGAGCTGTTTTTT.

This clonotype showed up just a few times. The V gene is TRBV12-5, the J gene TRBJ2-7; 9 bases are a match to TRBD2. Per germline, CDR1 LGHNT and CDR2 FRNRAP. The CDR3 runs to 15 residues. V shed 0 bases and J 3 bases; nucleotides not matched to a gene: 3. The CDR3 nucleotides are TGTGCTAGTGGTTTGGTAGTAGCGGGAGACTACGAGCAGTACTTC. It translates to CASGLVVAGDYEQYF.

The rearrangement links TRBV12-3 or TRBV12-4 to TRBJ2-1; 7 nucleotides agree with TRBD1. With V trimmed by 6 bases and J by 9 bases, 17 bases remained unmatched. This CDR3 is built from 16 residues. This CDR3 reads CASSPTSRGRSGEQFF. The CDR3 nucleotides read TGTGCCAGCAGCCCAACCTCTAGGGGGCGGTCGGGTGAGCAGTTCTTC.

The chain has TRBV29-1 and TRBJ2-2; TRBD1 aligns across 7 bases. In germline, CDR1 is SQVTM, CDR2 ANQGSEA. V shed 6 bases and J 6 bases; nucleotides not matched to a gene: 4. CDR3 length equals 12 residues. CDR3 loop: CSVQQGPGELFF. CDR3 in DNA: TGCAGCGTCCAACAGGGGCCCGGGGAGCTGTTTTTT.

V gene TRBV27 combines with J gene TRBJ1-4; 8 bases fit TRBD1. The CDR3 covers 19 residues. The V gene end was trimmed by 0 bases and the J gene end by 0 bases; junction bases not matched to a gene: 9. Germline loops: CDR1 MNHEY, CDR2 SMNVEV (reference sequence). In nucleotides, the CDR3 is TGTGCCAGCAGTTTATCGGGAGACAGGGGATATGCAACTAATGAAAAACTGTTTTTT. The encoded protein is CASSLSGDRGYATNEKLFF. Combining the CDR3 with reference TRBV27 and TRBJ1-4 gives the whole variable domain EAQVTQNPRYLITVTGKKLTVTCSQNMNHEYMSWYRQDPGLGLRQIYYSMNVEVTDKGDVPEGYKVSRKEKRNFPLILESPSPNQTSLYFCASSLSGDRGYATNEKLFFGSGTQLSVL.

This clonotype was picked up a small number of times. The V and J genes are TRBV29-1 and TRBJ2-3; possibly TRBD2 for D (6 bases). CDR1 and CDR2 (germline): SQVTM, ANQGSEA. V was trimmed by 4 bases and J by 2 bases, leaving 13 bases between them. CDR3 size: 14 residues. The CDR3 sequence is CSVVGAGTTDTQYF. Written as DNA, the CDR3 is TGCAGCGTTGTAGGGGCGGGAACCACAGATACGCAGTATTTT.

The chain is built from TRBV2 and TRBJ1-2; perhaps TRBD1 as D (5 bases). The CDR3 contains 14 residues. V was cut by 4 bases and J by 4 bases, with 13 bases left in between. Germline V gene data show CDR1 as SNHLY and CDR2 as FYNNEI. As DNA, the CDR3 is TGTGCCAGCAGTGGACAGACGACGATCTATGGCTACACCTTC. Amino acids: CASSGQTTIYGYTF.

The rearrangement joins TRBV10-1 to TRBJ2-5, with TRBD1 identical over 7 bases. CDR1 is WNHNN, CDR2 SYGVQD, per germline (reference sequence). Unmatched junction bases numbered 2, after V lost 3 bases and J lost 4 bases. The length of the CDR3 is 13 residues. CDR3 sequence reads: CASSDRGLETQYF. CDR3 DNA: TGCGCCAGCAGTGATAGGGGGCTAGAGACCCAGTACTTC.

This clonotype came up a few times. The chain links TRBV7-9 to TRBJ2-3; 10 bases fit TRBD2. CDR3 length equals 16 residues. Germline-derived CDR1 and CDR2 are SEHNR and FQNEAQ (reference sequence). V lost 4 bases, J lost 0 bases, and 4 bases stayed unmatched. The CDR3 loop is CASSSLTSGSTDTQYF. The CDR3, as DNA: TGTGCCAGCAGCTCCTTGACTAGCGGGAGCACAGATACGCAGTATTTT.

This sequence joins TRBV6-1 and TRBJ1-2, with 7 positions matching TRBD1. The CDR3 sequence is 13 residues long. Per germline, CDR1 MNHNS and CDR2 SASEGT. The V gene end was trimmed by 6 bases and the J gene end by 7 bases; junction bases not matched to a gene: 8. CDR3 residues: CASRETGEAGYTF. For the CDR3, the DNA is TGTGCCAGCAGAGAAACAGGGGAAGCTGGCTACACCTTC.